These 25 T cell receptor beta chains came from one sample sequenced in a study of cytomegalovirus exposure and HLA in healthy donors. Both 60 Vbeta primers and 13 Jbeta primers went into the PCR. Sequenced by immunoSEQ multiplex PCR; TCRdb stores in-frame clones only, minus some. Here the sample spans approximately 74,000 clones, around three quarters being singletons. Specimen: PBMCs. Receptor source: a woman aged 40 to 49 in good health and CMV-seronegative.

The V gene is TRBV27, the J gene TRBJ2-2; 8 bases line up with TRBD2. Germline assignment: CDR1 MNHEY and CDR2 SMNVEV (reference sequence). This CDR3 comprises 14 residues. V was clipped by 7 bases and J by 4 bases; unmatched bases: 5. The CDR3 spells CASTSGLSTGELFF. In nucleotides, the CDR3 is TGTGCCAGCACTAGCGGGTTGAGCACCGGGGAGCTGTTTTTT.

The chain is built from TRBV7-2 and TRBJ2-7, with D tentatively TRBD1 (5 bases). V lost 1 base and J lost 2, with 9 bases in between. Germline CDR1 reads SGHTA; CDR2 reads FQGNSA. CDR3 length equals 14 residues. The DNA for the CDR3 is TGTGCCAGCAGCTTAGGTGACAGTCCCTACGAGCAGTACTTC. Translated, it gives CASSLGDSPYEQYF.

The chain recombines TRBV27 with TRBJ2-2; 8 bases agree with TRBD2. V lost 4 bases to trimming and J lost 3 bases; unmatched junction nucleotides: 7. The CDR3 contains 16 residues. CDR1 MNHEY and CDR2 SMNVEV come from the germline V gene (reference sequence). In DNA, the CDR3 is TGTGCCAGCAGTTCCCGAGCGGGAGCGTACACCGGGGAGCTGTTTTTT. Translation: CASSSRAGAYTGELFF.

V usage is TRBV2 and J usage is TRBJ1-1; D might be TRBD1 (6 bases). This CDR3 has 15 amino acids. Trimming shortened V by 5 bases and J by 7 bases, and 20 bases separated the two germline ends. Germline loops: CDR1 SNHLY, CDR2 FYNNEI. The CDR3 spells CASSQPPGHQYEAFF. The CDR3 DNA sequence: TGTGCCAGCAGTCAACCCCCGGGACACCAATATGAAGCTTTCTTT.

V is TRBV7-2 and J is TRBJ2-7; TRBD2 matches 7 bases. The CDR3 has 15 residues. Germline CDR1 reads SGHTA; CDR2 reads FQGNSA. The trim removed 7 bases at V and 3 bases at J, leaving 12 bases unmatched. In nucleotides, the CDR3 is TGTGCCAGCACTCGGGGAGGGCCTTCTATCTACGAGCAGTACTTC. It specifies CASTRGGPSIYEQYF.

This clone was counted between two and nine times. In nucleotides, the CDR3 is TGTGCCACAAATCGGGGGAACACTGAAGCTTTCTTT. It yields the protein CATNRGNTEAFF. The chain recombines TRBV6-5 with TRBJ1-1; D is ambiguous. Per the germline V gene, CDR1 is MNHEY and CDR2 is SVGAGI. V lost 10 bases and J lost 1, with 10 bases in between. The CDR3 is 12 amino acids.

The V call is TRBV27, the J call TRBJ1-1; D is ambiguous. V was trimmed by 6 bases and J by 4 bases, leaving 9 bases between them. Germline V gives CDR1 MNHEY, CDR2 SMNVEV (reference sequence). The CDR3 is 12 amino acids. CDR3 protein: CASSEAGTEAFF. CDR3 in DNA: TGTGCCAGCAGCGAAGCGGGCACTGAAGCTTTCTTT.

The chain has TRBV10-2 and TRBJ1-4; D remains unclear. The germline gives CDR1 WSHSY, CDR2 SAAADI. The CDR3 runs 10 residues. V was cut by 10 bases and J by 6 bases, with 6 bases left in between. The CDR3 DNA follows: TGCGCCACCGGGGATGAAAAACTGTTTTTT. Encoded protein: CATGDEKLFF.

The chain has TRBV5-1 and TRBJ1-4; 7 bases map to TRBD1. Germline V gives CDR1 SGHRS, CDR2 YFSETQ. Losses at the gene ends were 0 bases for V and 7 bases for J; bases not matched to a gene: 6. The CDR3 covers 15 residues. CDR3 in amino acids: CASSLGGGLGEKLFF. In DNA form, the CDR3 reads TGCGCCAGCAGCTTGGGAGGGGGCCTCGGTGAAAAACTGTTTTTT.

This clone was counted between two and nine times. The rearrangement joins TRBV5-5 to TRBJ1-1; TRBD1 matches 7 bases. There are 14 residues in the CDR3. V shed 4 bases, J shed 3 bases, and the junction held 6 bases outside the gene matches. Germline CDR1 and CDR2: SGHKS and YYEKEE (reference sequence). The CDR3 sequence is CASSMGQLHTEAFF. In DNA form, the CDR3 reads TGTGCCAGCAGCATGGGACAGCTCCACACTGAAGCTTTCTTT.

The CDR3 DNA reads as TGTGCCAGCAGCTTAACGGCTAGCTTCTACGAGCAGTACTTC. Encoded protein: CASSLTASFYEQYF. The chain recombines TRBV7-2 with TRBJ2-7; D perhaps matches TRBD2 (5 bases). Looked up from germline, CDR1 is SGHTA and CDR2 is FQGNSA. CDR3 length equals 14 residues. V was cut by 2 bases and J by 3 bases, with 11 bases left in between.

The chain couples TRBV28 to TRBJ2-2, with 10 bases aligning to TRBD2. This CDR3 is built from 15 residues. Per germline, CDR1 MDHEN and CDR2 SYDVKM. Trimming cost V 8 bases and J 6 bases; bases outside gene matches: 9. This CDR3 reads CASCSSGRAPGELFF. In DNA form, the CDR3 reads TGTGCCAGCTGCTCCAGCGGGAGGGCCCCCGGGGAGCTGTTTTTT.

The chain combines TRBV29-1 with TRBJ2-1; TRBD2 matches at 8 bases. Germline CDR1 and CDR2: SQVTM and ANQGSEA. This CDR3 is built from 13 residues. V trimming: 2 bases; J trimming: 9 bases; junction bases outside the gene matches: 6. DNA for the CDR3: TGCAGCGTTGAATCGAGCGGGGGAGTTGAGCAGTTCTTC. This codes for CSVESSGGVEQFF.

The chain uses TRBV7-9 and TRBJ1-2; maybe TRBD1 (6 bases). V lost 6 bases and J lost 8, with 16 bases in between. From germline, CDR1 is SEHNR and CDR2 FQNEAQ (reference sequence). The CDR3 length is 13 residues. The CDR3 region has the DNA TGTGCCAGCAGGGGTACAGGGCGATCCGGCTACACCTTC. Translating it yields CASRGTGRSGYTF.

The chain employs TRBV29-1 and TRBJ2-3; TRBD2 aligns across 13 bases. CDR3 length equals 14 residues. Germline V gives CDR1 SQVTM, CDR2 ANQGSEA. V shed 6 bases, J shed 2 bases, and the junction held 2 bases outside the gene matches. CDR3 amino acids: CSVGTSGNTDTQYF. CDR3 bases: TGCAGCGTCGGGACTAGCGGGAACACAGATACGCAGTATTTT.

This chain links TRBV29-1 with TRBJ1-3; no clear D. CDR3 length equals 18 residues. The germline gives CDR1 SQVTM, CDR2 ANQGSEA. Trimming shortened V by 0 bases and J by 0 bases, and 18 bases separated the two germline ends. CDR3 in amino acids: CSVEDGSRPSGSGNTIYF. The CDR3 DNA sequence: TGCAGCGTTGAAGATGGGTCTAGGCCCTCGGGCTCTGGAAACACCATATATTTT.

This chain joins TRBV30 and TRBJ2-5, with D perhaps TRBD1 (6 bases). Trimming left V 4 bases short and J 11 bases short, with 14 bases between. This CDR3 has 11 amino acids. The germline CDR1 and CDR2 sequences are GTSNPN and SVGIG (reference sequence). CDR3 sequence reads: CAWNRGFGQYF. The CDR3, as DNA: TGTGCCTGGAATAGGGGGTTCGGGCAGTACTTC.

The chain couples TRBV7-3 to TRBJ2-1; maybe TRBD2 (5 bases). Germline CDR1 and CDR2: SGHTA and FQGTGA. CDR3 length: 13 residues. Trimming pared 3 bases from V and 6 bases from J, leaving 9 bases between. The CDR3 sequence: CASSLNRGNEQFF. The CDR3 nucleotides are TGTGCCAGCAGCTTGAATCGGGGCAATGAGCAGTTCTTC.

This rearrangement joins TRBV28 to TRBJ2-5; a possible D gene is TRBD2 (6 bases). V gave up 2 bases and J gave up 5 bases, with 9 bases separating them. CDR3 length: 13 residues. The germline gives CDR1 MDHEN, CDR2 SYDVKM. CDR3 nucleotide sequence: TGTGCCAGCAGTTTAGGAGGGAGTGAGACCCAGTACTTC. It codes for CASSLGGSETQYF.

This chain links TRBV6-4 with TRBJ2-3, with TRBD2 matching 13 bases. This CDR3 is 15 amino acids long. V was pared by 6 bases and J by 4 bases, with 4 bases of the junction left unmatched. Germline CDR1 reads MRHNA; CDR2 reads SNTAGT. The CDR3 region has the DNA TGTGCCAGCAGACCGACTAGCGGGGGGTCAGATACGCAGTATTTT. This sequence encodes CASRPTSGGSDTQYF.

This clone was observed a few times. The V call is TRBV5-1, the J call TRBJ1-6; TRBD1 aligns across 7 bases. V shed 4 bases, J shed 7 bases, and the junction held 5 bases outside the gene matches. CDR1 and CDR2 from the germline V gene are SGHRS and YFSETQ. The CDR3 covers 14 residues. CDR3 DNA: TGCGCCAGCAGCCGGGGACAGATGAATTCACCCCTCCACTTT. It codes for CASSRGQMNSPLHF.

The J gene is TRBJ2-1, the V gene TRBV18; a possible D gene is TRBD2 (5 bases). The CDR3 is made up of 16 amino acids. Trimming stripped 1 base from V and 0 bases from J, with 10 bases between. CDR1 and CDR2 from the germline V gene are KGHSH and LQKENI. For the CDR3, the DNA is TGTGCCAGCTCACCACGTGAACTAGGCTCCTACAATGAGCAGTTCTTC. The encoded protein is CASSPRELGSYNEQFF.

V gene TRBV5-3 combines with J gene TRBJ2-7; D may be TRBD2 (5 bases). TRBV5-3 is given ORF status, its function remaining uncertain. V was cut by 1 base and J by 3 bases, with 14 bases left in between. The length of the CDR3 is 15 residues. CDR3 nucleotide sequence: TGTGCCAGAAGCTTGAATAGCGAACTACTCTACGAGCAGTACTTC. Protein sequence: CARSLNSELLYEQYF.

As regards this clone: At one end the junction does not follow the germline gene, possibly because of a read error. The rearrangement joins TRBV7-9 to TRBJ1-2, with 8 nucleotides matching TRBD1. This CDR3 is built from 15 residues. CDR1 is SEHNR and CDR2 is FQNEAQ in the germline V gene (reference sequence). This CDR3 reads CSSSDPTGVNYGYTF. Here the CDR3 DNA reads TGTTCCAGCAGCGACCCGACAGGGGTTAACTATGGCTACACCTTC.

The V call is TRBV7-6, the J call TRBJ1-1; 9 bases are a match to TRBD1. The CDR3 has 14 amino acids. Looked up from germline, CDR1 is SGHVS and CDR2 is FNYEAQ. After removal of 6 bases from V and 2 bases from J, the junction contained 4 bases not matched to a gene. The CDR3 DNA sequence: TGTGCCAGCAGTTGGACAGGGGTCAACACTGAAGCTTTCTTT. Its translation is CASSWTGVNTEAFF.